This passage covers 16 T cell receptor beta chains from one sample sequenced in a study of T cells after yellow fever vaccination (dated by TCRdb to 2018 to 2020). The treatment or condition label, as the study defines it: live attenuated yellow fever vaccine strain. The library was obtained by 5' RACE. The sequencer was an Illumina NovaSeq 6000. In TCRdb, the public reads were trimmed at Q25 with fastp and aligned with MiXCR, with productive beta chains retained. Here each entry gathers all rows of one CDR3 protein and keeps the most common genes and DNA. The sample table contains 300,000 to 350,000 distinct CDR3 sequences; only one count was recorded for approximately 4% of them. Together, the top ten hold roughly 19% of the sample. Sequences were derived from PBMCs, sampled 15 days after the yellow fever booster vaccination. These receptor sequences come from a man in his late teens or twenties who received the YFV17D yellow fever vaccine.

The chain joins TRBV20-1 to TRBJ1-1, with 7 bases lining up with TRBD1. Per germline, CDR1 DFQATT and CDR2 SNEGSKA (reference sequence). This CDR3 spans 13 amino acids. Trimming cost V 3 bases and J 1 base; bases outside gene matches: 2. Here the CDR3 reads CSARGQRNTEAFF. Here the CDR3 DNA reads TGCAGTGCTAGGGGACAGAGGAACACTGAAGCTTTCTTT.

This clonotype has a handful of counts. The gene calls are TRBV12-3 or TRBV12-4 and TRBJ2-6; no clear D gene. The V and J ends lost 3 bases and 2 bases respectively, with 5 bases between them. The CDR3 covers 14 residues. The CDR3, as DNA: TGTGCCAGCAGTTTTTGGACTGGGGCCAACGTCCTGACTTTC. The encoded protein is CASSFWTGANVLTF.

This clonotype was observed a few times. The J gene is TRBJ2-1, the V gene TRBV4-1; 14 bases line up with TRBD2. The CDR3 runs to 16 residues. In germline, CDR1 is MGHRA, CDR2 YSYEKL. The V segment lost 2 bases and the J segment 8 bases; nucleotides outside the gene matches: 5. CDR3 sequence: CASSQQRLAGGHEQFF. In DNA, the CDR3 is TGCGCCAGCAGCCAACAAAGACTAGCGGGGGGGCATGAGCAGTTCTTC.

V is TRBV12-3 or TRBV12-4 and J is TRBJ1-2; tentatively, D is TRBD1 (5 bases). With 5 bases removed from V and 1 base from J, the gap between germline ends came to 14 bases. The CDR3 covers 15 residues. For the CDR3, the DNA is TGTGCCAGCAGTCCAGTGGGGGGGGGTAACTATGGCTACACCTTC. It translates to CASSPVGGGNYGYTF.

The rearrangement links TRBV10-2 to TRBJ2-2; 8 bases fit TRBD2. Germline values: CDR1 WSHSY, CDR2 SAAADI. The trim removed 6 bases at V and 4 bases at J, leaving 25 bases unmatched. This CDR3 contains 21 residues. The CDR3 DNA reads TGCGCCAGCAGCCTTACCGCCGGGACTAGATACTTAGGGAAACGCACCGGGGAGCTGTTTTTT. The encoded protein is CASSLTAGTRYLGKRTGELFF.

This clonotype was found a few times. This sequence joins TRBV5-6 and TRBJ2-7, with 7 bases lining up with TRBD2. The germline V gene has CDR1 SGHDT and CDR2 YYEEEE. J was trimmed by 4 bases and V by 5 bases; bases with no gene match: 9. The CDR3 runs to 14 residues. The CDR3 DNA reads as TGTGCCAGCAGGTCGCGGGAGACTTGGTACGAGCAGTACGTC. Translating it yields CASRSRETWYEQYV.

The rearrangement links TRBV7-2 to TRBJ1-5; D unresolved. Germline CDR1 reads SGHTA; CDR2 reads FQGNSA. There are 12 residues in the CDR3. Trimming stripped 0 bases from V and 6 bases from J, with 3 bases between. The CDR3 loop is CASSLAAQPQHF. CDR3 nucleotides: TGTGCCAGCAGCTTAGCGGCTCAGCCCCAGCATTTT.

This clonotype showed up just a few times. V gene TRBV6-5 combines with J gene TRBJ1-2; D is unclear. Trimming left V 5 bases short and J 6 bases short, with 10 bases between. The CDR3 consists of 12 residues. CDR1 MNHEY and CDR2 SVGAGI come from the germline V gene. The CDR3 bases are TGTGCCAGCAGTCCCACAGCGGATGGCTACACCTTC. Its protein is CASSPTADGYTF.

This clonotype was counted ten times or more. CDR3 residues: CASSPHEAGAGQPQHF. CDR3 nucleotides: TGTGCCAGCAGCCCGCACGAAGCGGGGGCAGGCCAGCCCCAGCATTTT. The rearrangement joins TRBV7-2 to TRBJ1-5, with D possibly matching TRBD1 (6 bases). V lost 5 bases, J lost 7 bases, and 21 bases lay in between. CDR1 is SGHTA and CDR2 is FQGNSA in the germline V gene. The CDR3 length is 16 residues.

This clonotype was found many times. The genes are TRBV7-2 and TRBJ2-5; no definite D call. Germline V gene data show CDR1 as SGHTA and CDR2 as FQGNSA. CDR3 length equals 13 residues. The germline V and J ends were trimmed by 7 bases and 2 bases, with 11 bases remaining between them. CDR3 protein: CASNDPNQETQYF. The CDR3 DNA sequence: TGTGCCAGCAACGACCCAAATCAAGAGACCCAGTACTTC. Combining the CDR3 with reference TRBV7-2 and TRBJ2-5 gives the whole variable domain GAGVSQSPSNKVTEKGKDVELRCDPISGHTALYWYRQSLGQGLEFLIYFQGNSAPDKSGLPSDRFSAERTGGSVSTLTIQRTQQEDSAVYLCASNDPNQETQYFGPGTRLLVL.

This chain uses TRBV10-3 with TRBJ2-1; D possibly corresponds to TRBD2 (7 bases). CDR3 size: 15 residues. Trimming shortened V by 2 bases and J by 11 bases, and 19 bases separated the two germline ends. Germline CDR1 ENHRY, CDR2 SYGVKD. The CDR3 spells CAISELAGATIKQFF. CDR3 in DNA: TGTGCCATCAGTGAGCTGGCGGGGGCCACTATTAAGCAGTTCTTC.

The chain carries TRBV19 and TRBJ1-5; no definite D call. V gave up 6 bases and J gave up 2 bases, with 8 bases separating them. The germline V gene encodes CDR1 LNHDA and CDR2 SQIVND (reference sequence). The CDR3 totals 13 residues. The CDR3 loop reads CASRGMGNQPQHF. CDR3 coding DNA: TGTGCCAGTAGGGGGATGGGCAATCAGCCCCAGCATTTT.

This clonotype appeared many times. The J gene is TRBJ2-1, the V gene TRBV29-1, with D tentatively TRBD1 (5 bases). The CDR3 sequence is 12 residues long. V shed 5 bases and J shed 5 bases, with 10 bases lying between them. Germline V gene lookup returns CDR1 SQVTM and CDR2 ANQGSEA. Here the CDR3 reads CSVYDRDNEQFF. The CDR3 coding sequence is TGCAGCGTTTATGACAGAGACAATGAGCAGTTCTTC.

This clonotype was observed many times. The chain is built from TRBV7-8 and TRBJ1-2, with 10 bases aligning to TRBD1. Germline V CDR1 and CDR2: SGHVS, FQNEAQ. The junction had 12 bases not matched to a gene; V was cut back by 5 bases and J by 3 bases. CDR3 length: 17 amino acids. The CDR3, as DNA: TGTGCCAGCAGCCCCCGGACAGGGGGATCCGCCCACTATGGCTACACCTTC. This gives the protein CASSPRTGGSAHYGYTF. Looking up the rest from reference TRBV7-8 and TRBJ1-2 gives the full variable domain: GAGVSQSPRYKVAKRGQDVALRCDPISGHVSLFWYQQALGQGPEFLTYFQNEAQLDKSGLPSDRFFAERPEGSVSTLKIQRTQQEDSAVYLCASSPRTGGSAHYGYTFGSGTRLTVV.

This clonotype has a count of ten or more. The chain links TRBV29-1 to TRBJ1-6; 7 bases are a match to TRBD1. The CDR3 loop spans 14 amino acids. V dropped 5 bases and J dropped 7; count of bases not matched to a gene: 8. The germline V gene encodes CDR1 SQVTM and CDR2 ANQGSEA. CDR3 DNA sequence: TGCAGCGTTACGACAGGGTCCGCGAATTCACCCCTCCACTTT. Amino acids: CSVTTGSANSPLHF.

About this clonotype: A junction end diverges from the germline sequence, so it may reflect a read error. V gene TRBV20-1 combines with J gene TRBJ1-6, with a possible D match to TRBD1 (6 bases). Per the germline V gene, CDR1 is DFQATT and CDR2 is SNEGSKA (reference sequence). This CDR3 has 12 amino acids. The CDR3 reads CSARGDWAPLLF. In DNA form, the CDR3 reads TGCAGTGCCAGGGGTGATTGGGCACCCCTCCTCTTT.